The 20 T cell receptor beta chains in this list originate from one sample, sequenced in a study of post-analysis software for immune sequencing data (dated by TCRdb to 2015 to 2017). On the study overall, not on this receptor specifically: Patients showed significantly higher frequencies than controls for about five TRBV segments, among them TRBV5-6, TRBV5-1 and TRBV20-1.

The library was made by PCR. Reads for this sample came from an Illumina HiSeq 2500. To reduce PCR and sequencing biases, unique molecular identifiers were built into the TCR beta cDNA libraries. TCRdb trimmed the raw reads at Q25, called clones with MiXCR and kept productive beta chains. Entries that share a CDR3 protein sequence are merged under the most common genes and DNA. This sample comprises 600,000 to 700,000 distinct CDR3 sequences, over 45% of them detected only once. Approximately 10% of the sample lies in the top ten. No cognate antigen is known for these TCRs. Sequenced material: blood. The receptors stem from a girl aged 2 to 10 with multiple sclerosis.

This clonotype turned up a few times. The junction departs from the called germline gene at one end, perhaps through a read error. The chain links TRBV3-1 to TRBJ2-7, with D unresolved. The CDR3 totals 11 residues. CDR1 is LGHDT and CDR2 is YNNKEL in the germline V gene (reference sequence). Here the CDR3 reads CAGSQESEQYF. The CDR3 DNA reads TGTGCCGGCAGCCAAGAAAGCGAGCAGTACTTC.

The J gene is TRBJ1-1, the V gene TRBV29-1; D is unclear. The CDR3 is 14 residues long. Per the germline V gene, CDR1 is SQVTM and CDR2 is ANQGSEA. V shed 1 base and J shed 3 bases, with 12 bases lying between them. CDR3 loop: CSVEVGSVYTEAFF. The CDR3 nucleotides are TGCAGCGTTGAAGTTGGATCTGTGTACACTGAAGCTTTCTTT.

The rearrangement links TRBV4-1 to TRBJ2-1; 7 bases fit TRBD2. Germline values: CDR1 MGHRA, CDR2 YSYEKL. The CDR3 runs 15 residues. V trimming: 3 bases; J trimming: 4 bases; junction bases outside the gene matches: 6. DNA for the CDR3: TGCGCCAGCAGCCATCCGGGACTACCGTACAATGAGCAGTTCTTC. Its protein product is CASSHPGLPYNEQFF.

The genes are TRBV27 and TRBJ2-1, with 9 bases aligning to TRBD1. The CDR3 length is 15 residues. In germline, CDR1 is MNHEY, CDR2 SMNVEV (reference sequence). Trimming removed 2 bases from V and 7 bases from J; junction bases left unmatched: 6. The DNA for the CDR3 is TGTGCCAGCAGTTTAACCGGGACAGGGCTAAATGAGCAGTTCTTC. The encoded protein is CASSLTGTGLNEQFF.

The chain couples TRBV29-1 to TRBJ1-2, with D maybe TRBD1 (6 bases). The CDR3 totals 17 residues. V lost 6 bases and J 1 base, leaving 24 bases between the germline ends. Germline CDR1 is SQVTM and CDR2 is ANQGSEA. CDR3 nucleotide sequence: TGCAGCGTGTCCCCGGGACAAGGGGCCGCCCATAACTATGGCTACACCTTC. This translates into CSVSPGQGAAHNYGYTF.

This chain links TRBV6-5 with TRBJ2-3; D may match TRBD1 or TRBD2 (6 bases each). Germline assignment: CDR1 MNHEY and CDR2 SVGAGI. The V gene lost 5 bases and the J gene lost 6 bases, with 18 bases spanning the gap. CDR3 length: 15 amino acids. The CDR3 loop is CASSIAEGVVDTQYF. CDR3 coding DNA: TGTGCCAGCAGTATAGCGGAGGGGGTGGTGGATACGCAGTATTTT.

The rearrangement links TRBV4-1 to TRBJ2-7, with 8 bases identical to TRBD1. V lost 3 bases to trimming and J lost 4 bases; unmatched junction nucleotides: 8. CDR3 length: 15 amino acids. CDR1 and CDR2 from the germline V gene are MGHRA and YSYEKL. As DNA, the CDR3 is TGCGCCAGCAGCCACCAACAGGGGGTCGGTTACGAGCAGTACTTC. This sequence encodes CASSHQQGVGYEQYF.

This clonotype was detected once. An end of the junction does not agree with germline; a read error may underlie this. For the CDR3, the DNA is TGCGCCAGCAGCGTTAGCGGGGCCTACAGTGAGCAGTTCTTC. Its translation is CASSVSGAYSEQFF. This chain links TRBV5-1 with TRBJ2-1; TRBD2 aligns across 8 bases. The germline CDR1 and CDR2 sequences are SGHRS and YFSETQ. The CDR3 consists of 14 residues.

With respect to this clonotype: Germline is not matched at one junction end, which may reflect a read error. The rearrangement uses TRBV29-1 and TRBJ1-2; 7 bases fit TRBD1. The CDR3 runs to 14 residues. Looked up from germline, CDR1 is SQVTM and CDR2 is ANQGSEA. CDR3 in amino acids: CSVVTDRMLSGYTF. The CDR3 DNA reads TGCAGTGTTGTAACGGACAGGATGTTAAGTGGCTACACCTTC.

The gene calls are TRBV12-3 or TRBV12-4 and TRBJ1-2, with D perhaps matching TRBD1 (5 bases). Trimming shortened V by 5 bases and J by 0 bases, and 10 bases separated the two germline ends. There are 14 residues in the CDR3. In DNA, the CDR3 is TGTGCCAGCAGTCGGCCGGGGGCTAACTATGGCTACACCTTC. This gives the protein CASSRPGANYGYTF.

The V gene is TRBV29-1, the J gene TRBJ2-3, with TRBD1 as a possible D gene (6 bases). The CDR3 has 13 residues. Trimming pared 3 bases from V and 9 bases from J, leaving 16 bases between. The germline V gene has CDR1 SQVTM and CDR2 ANQGSEA. The CDR3 loop reads CSVEGRGKDTQYF. The CDR3 bases are TGCAGCGTTGAGGGCAGGGGCAAGGACACGCAGTATTTT.

This clonotype occurred a few times. The rearrangement links TRBV6-1 to TRBJ2-1; 8 nucleotides agree with TRBD2. The junction had 14 bases not matched to a gene; V was cut back by 10 bases and J by 9 bases. The germline V gene encodes CDR1 MNHNS and CDR2 SASEGT. CDR3 size: 14 residues. CDR3 DNA: TGTGCCACCCGCGGGACTAGGTTGTCGGGTGAGCAGTTCTTC. It translates to CATRGTRLSGEQFF.

J is TRBJ2-3 and V is TRBV10-3, with unresolved D. The CDR3 totals 11 residues. V was trimmed by 7 bases and J by 6 bases, leaving 8 bases between them. CDR1 ENHRY and CDR2 SYGVKD come from the germline V gene. CDR3 nucleotides: TGTGCCATCAAGTTCCTGGATACGCAGTATTTT. Its protein product is CAIKFLDTQYF.

This clonotype was counted a single time. The rearrangement joins TRBV12-3 or TRBV12-4 to TRBJ2-7, with D perhaps matching TRBD2 (6 bases). Trimming cost V 4 bases and J 6 bases, with 16 bases left between them. There are 14 residues in the CDR3. The CDR3 region has the DNA TGTGCCAGCAGTTCAGGTTACGGGAGCGGCGAGCAGTACTTC. It encodes CASSSGYGSGEQYF.

The chain combines TRBV12-3 or TRBV12-4 with TRBJ2-5, with 16 bases lining up with TRBD2. This CDR3 contains 18 residues. V lost 10 bases, J lost 5 bases, and 16 bases stayed unmatched. CDR3: CANRTGTSGRALRETQYF. In DNA form, the CDR3 reads TGTGCCAACAGGACCGGGACTAGCGGGAGGGCCTTGAGGGAGACCCAGTACTTC.

The chain is built from TRBV6-2 or TRBV6-3 and TRBJ2-7; D is unresolved. The CDR3 totals 15 residues. The V gene's germline CDR1 is MNHEY and CDR2 SVGEGT. Trimming removed 0 bases at V and 2 bases at J, with 11 bases between. The DNA of the CDR3 is TGTGCCAGCAGTTACTCGGCCAGTTTAACCTACGAGCAGTACTTC. This encodes CASSYSASLTYEQYF.

This clonotype was counted only a few times. This chain links TRBV5-5 with TRBJ2-7, with 7 positions matching TRBD1. Trimming took 4 bases from V and 2 from J; bases not matched to a gene: 15. Germline V lookup: CDR1 SGHKS, CDR2 YYEKEE (reference sequence). This CDR3 is 17 amino acids long. CDR3 protein: CASSPRPPGQLTYEQYF. CDR3 DNA: TGTGCCAGCAGCCCGCGACCTCCGGGACAGTTAACCTACGAGCAGTACTTC.

V is TRBV7-3 and J is TRBJ2-4; TRBD2 matches at 10 bases. The CDR3 is 13 residues long. The V gene's germline CDR1 is SGHTA and CDR2 FQGTGA. The J segment lost 14 bases and the V segment lost 5 bases, leaving 9 bases of the junction unmatched. The CDR3 loop reads CASSPSGTSDKYF. The CDR3 DNA reads as TGTGCCAGCAGCCCCTCCGGGACTAGCGACAAGTACTTC. Complete variable domain (other parts from reference TRBV7-3 and TRBJ2-4): GAGVSQTPSNKVTEKGKYVELRCDPISGHTALYWYRQSLGQGPEFLIYFQGTGAADDSGLPNDRFFAVRPEGSVSTLKIQRTERGDSAVYLCASSPSGTSDKYFGAGTRLSVL.

The chain employs TRBV7-2 and TRBJ2-3, with 11 bases identical to TRBD1. The CDR3 is 16 residues long. The germline V gene has CDR1 SGHTA and CDR2 FQGNSA. Unmatched junction bases numbered 5, after V lost 2 bases and J lost 4 bases. CDR3 region: CASSLLRDRGSDTQYF. For the CDR3, the DNA is TGTGCCAGCAGCTTACTCCGGGACAGGGGGTCAGATACGCAGTATTTT.

This chain joins TRBV5-1 and TRBJ2-5; 7 positions agree with TRBD1. Germline values: CDR1 SGHRS, CDR2 YFSETQ. This CDR3 has 14 amino acids. V was clipped by 3 bases and J by 4 bases; unmatched bases: 6. CDR3 sequence: CASSSRDSRETQYF. The CDR3 DNA reads as TGCGCCAGCAGCTCCCGGGACAGTAGAGAGACCCAGTACTTC.